The source of this T cell receptor (beta chain) is a study of T cells in Graves' hyperthyroidism and ophthalmopathy. Overall study context: Peripheral blood was taken when the disease was first diagnosed, before any treatment began.

RNA transcripts gave rise to amplified TCR beta CDR3 regions. HTBI primers were the set used in a first-round RT-PCR of the TCR CDR3. TCRdb re-derived calls from the multiplex PCR reads in MiXCR, one entry per CDR3 protein. The data contain approximately 330,000 distinct CDR3 sequences, about 21% of them singletons. Germline-derived CDR1 and CDR2 are SGHAT and FQNNGV. This CDR3 comprises 14 residues. V was shortened by 5 bases and J by 0 bases, with 7 bases between the two germline ends. Many counts were recorded for this clonotype. Diagnosis of hyperthyroidism was new in patients aged 18 to 65, and its duration was under 2 months. Diagnosis rested on symptoms, serum thyroxine and TRAb, thyroid ultrasound, and orbital computed tomography.

This chain connects TRBV11-2 to TRBJ1-4; no firm D call. This receptor was taken from a woman aged 45-65 years with Graves' hyperthyroidism. The specimen was blood. DNA of the CDR3: TGTGCCAGCAGCCTTAGGGCAACTAATGAAAAACTGTTTTTT. Its translation: CASSLRATNEKLFF.